These 5 T cell receptor beta chains were all obtained from the same sample, sequenced in a study of beta chain features in type 1 diabetes (dated by TCRdb to between 2018 and 2020). General conclusions and limits of the study: Type 1 diabetes patients showed a moderate but significant shortening of TCRB CDR3 length in all four CD4+ subsets.

The library was prepared using the immunoSEQ multiplex PCR assay. The High Capacity cDNA Reverse Transcription Kit was used to reverse transcribe all of the isolated RNA, meaning that expressed TCRB transcripts were what got sequenced. The source is immuneACCESS, and TCRdb retained only in-frame sequences with V and J called. Part of the clones is not carried over; for the studies checked, unresolved V genes explain less than half of this, and the remainder is unexplained. This sample gives 300,000 or so clones in total; roughly 12% of them show up just once. The top ten clonotypes cover about 0.015% of the sample. These receptors have no identified antigens. The source material was naive CD4+ T cells from blood. The cell subset or site label, read with the paper, signifies: true naive CD4+ T cells. The source is a woman younger than 35 with type 1 diabetes.

This clone was seen a handful of times. The chain recombines TRBV19 with TRBJ1-5; D not certain. The germline V gene has CDR1 LNHDA and CDR2 SQIVND (reference sequence). The CDR3 contains 16 residues. V dropped 1 base and J dropped 3 bases, with 13 bases sitting between them. In DNA, the CDR3 is TGTGCCAGTAGTATAGGGCAGATTATTAACAATCAGCCCCAGCATTTT. Protein sequence: CASSIGQIINNQPQHF.

This clone was seen more than once but under ten times. The chain has TRBV15 and TRBJ1-1; TRBD1 is a possible D gene (6 bases). V shed 7 bases and J shed 3 bases, with 12 bases lying between them. The CDR3 sequence is 13 residues long. The V gene's germline CDR1 is LNHNV and CDR2 YYDKDF (reference sequence). The CDR3 sequence is CATTHRVYTEAFF. Here the CDR3 DNA reads TGTGCCACCACTCACAGGGTGTACACTGAAGCTTTCTTT.

The rearrangement links TRBV16 to TRBJ2-1; 9 nucleotides line up with TRBD2. Germline V CDR1 and CDR2: KGHSY, FQNENV. The CDR3 has 17 residues. V lost 4 bases, J lost 4 bases, and 11 bases stayed unmatched. CDR3 amino acids: CASSRVDKRGAYNEQFF. The CDR3 nucleotides are TGTGCCAGCAGCCGAGTTGATAAGCGGGGGGCTTACAATGAGCAGTTCTTC.

This clone was recorded a few times. The chain carries TRBV21-1 and TRBJ1-5; whether TRBD1, the table's D call, matches the DNA was not checked. TRBV21-1 is listed as a pseudogene. This CDR3 spans 13 amino acids. The CDR3 spells CASRSRAVKPQHF. In DNA form, the CDR3 reads TGTGCCAGCAGGTCCAGGGCGGTTAAGCCCCAGCATTTT.

CDR3 region: CASSIRTGGTSGELFF. CDR3 DNA: TGTGCCAGCTCGATTCGGACAGGGGGCACCTCCGGGGAGCTGTTTTTT. This chain joins TRBV2 and TRBJ2-2, with 11 bases lining up with TRBD1. The CDR3 covers 16 residues. Unmatched junction bases numbered 11, after V lost 8 bases and J lost 6 bases. Germline V gives CDR1 SNHLY, CDR2 FYNNEI. Together with reference TRBV2 and TRBJ2-2, the CDR3 gives the full variable domain: EPEVTQTPSHQVTQMGQEVILRCVPISNHLYFYWYRQILGQKVEFLVSFYNNEISEKSEIFDDQFSVERPDGSNFTLKIRSTKLEDSAMYFCASSIRTGGTSGELFFGEGSRLTVL.